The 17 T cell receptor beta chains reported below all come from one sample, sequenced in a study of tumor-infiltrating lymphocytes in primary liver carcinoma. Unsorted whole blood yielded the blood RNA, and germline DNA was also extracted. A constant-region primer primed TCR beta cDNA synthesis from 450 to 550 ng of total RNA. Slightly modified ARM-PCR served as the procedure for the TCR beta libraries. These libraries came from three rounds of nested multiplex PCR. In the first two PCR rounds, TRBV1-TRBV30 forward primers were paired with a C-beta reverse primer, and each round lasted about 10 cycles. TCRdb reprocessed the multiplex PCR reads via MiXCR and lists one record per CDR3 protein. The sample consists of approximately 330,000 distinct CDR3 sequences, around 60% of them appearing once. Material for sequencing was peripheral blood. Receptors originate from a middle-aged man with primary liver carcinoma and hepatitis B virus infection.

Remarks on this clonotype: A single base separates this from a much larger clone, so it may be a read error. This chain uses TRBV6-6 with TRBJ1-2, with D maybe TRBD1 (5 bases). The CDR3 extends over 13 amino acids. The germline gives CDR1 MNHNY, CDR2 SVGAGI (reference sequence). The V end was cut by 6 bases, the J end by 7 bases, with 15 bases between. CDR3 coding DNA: TGTGCCAGCAGAGACAGCGGAGCTCGTGGCTACACCTTC. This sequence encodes CASRDSGARGYTF.

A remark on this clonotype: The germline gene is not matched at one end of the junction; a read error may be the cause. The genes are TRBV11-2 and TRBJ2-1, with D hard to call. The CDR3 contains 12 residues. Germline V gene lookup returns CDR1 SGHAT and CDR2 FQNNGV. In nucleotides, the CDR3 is TGTACCAGCAGCTTAGTGTACAGTGAGCAGTTCTTC. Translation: CTSSLVYSEQFF.

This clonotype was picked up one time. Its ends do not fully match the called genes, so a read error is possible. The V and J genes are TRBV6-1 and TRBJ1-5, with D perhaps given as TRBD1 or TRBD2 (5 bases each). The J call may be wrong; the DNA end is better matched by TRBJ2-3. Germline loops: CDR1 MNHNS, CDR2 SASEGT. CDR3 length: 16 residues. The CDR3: CASSERGVGSNQPQYF. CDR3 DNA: TGTGCCAGTAGTGAACGAGGGGTGGGAAGCAATCAGCCCCAGTATTTT.

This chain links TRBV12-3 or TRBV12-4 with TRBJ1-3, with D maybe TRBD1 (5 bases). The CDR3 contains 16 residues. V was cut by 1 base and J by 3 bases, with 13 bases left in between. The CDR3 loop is CASSLGGEGSGNTIYF. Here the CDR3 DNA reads TGTGCCAGCAGTTTAGGGGGGGAGGGAAGTGGAAACACCATATATTTT.

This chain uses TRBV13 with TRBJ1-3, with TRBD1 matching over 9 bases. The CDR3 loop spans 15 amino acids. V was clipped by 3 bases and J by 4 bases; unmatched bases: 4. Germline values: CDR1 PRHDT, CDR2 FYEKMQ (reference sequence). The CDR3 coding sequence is TGTGCCAGCAGCTTGGGACAGGGTACCGGAAACACCATATATTTT. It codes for CASSLGQGTGNTIYF.

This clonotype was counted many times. The CDR3 bases are TGTGCCAGCAGCTTGGAAACTCCGGGGGCCGGGGAGCTGTTTTTT. Amino acid sequence: CASSLETPGAGELFF. The chain has TRBV5-6 and TRBJ2-2, with a possible D match to TRBD2 (6 bases). V was trimmed by 0 bases and J by 6 bases, leaving 12 bases between them. The CDR3 contains 15 residues. Germline V gene lookup returns CDR1 SGHDT and CDR2 YYEEEE.

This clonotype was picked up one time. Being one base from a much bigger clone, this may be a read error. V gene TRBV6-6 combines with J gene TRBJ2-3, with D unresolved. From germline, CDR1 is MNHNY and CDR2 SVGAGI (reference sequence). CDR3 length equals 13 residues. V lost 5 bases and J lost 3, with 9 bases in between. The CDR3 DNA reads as TGTGCCAGCAGTACCCCCGGGACAGATACGCAGTATTTT. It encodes CASSTPGTDTQYF.

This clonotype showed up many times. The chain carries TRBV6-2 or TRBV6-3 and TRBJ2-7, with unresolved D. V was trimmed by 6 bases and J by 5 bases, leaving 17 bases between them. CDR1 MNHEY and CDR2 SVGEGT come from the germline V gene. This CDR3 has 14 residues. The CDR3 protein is CASRKPLSPNEQYF. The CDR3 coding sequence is TGTGCCAGCAGAAAACCCCTTAGCCCGAACGAGCAGTACTTC.

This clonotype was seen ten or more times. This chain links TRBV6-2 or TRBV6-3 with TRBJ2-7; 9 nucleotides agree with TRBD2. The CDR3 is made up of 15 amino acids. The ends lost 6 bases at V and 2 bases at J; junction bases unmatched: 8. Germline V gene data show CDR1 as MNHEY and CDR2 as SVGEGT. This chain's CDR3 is CASSSSGSRTYEQYF. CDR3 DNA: TGTGCCAGCAGCAGTAGCGGGAGCAGAACCTACGAGCAGTACTTC.

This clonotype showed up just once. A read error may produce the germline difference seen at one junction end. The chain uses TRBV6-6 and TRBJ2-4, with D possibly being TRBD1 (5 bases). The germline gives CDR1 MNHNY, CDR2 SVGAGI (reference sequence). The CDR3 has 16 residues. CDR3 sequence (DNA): TGTGTCAGCAGTTACTTAGGGGTTCAAGGCAAAAACATTCAGTACTTC. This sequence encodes CVSSYLGVQGKNIQYF.

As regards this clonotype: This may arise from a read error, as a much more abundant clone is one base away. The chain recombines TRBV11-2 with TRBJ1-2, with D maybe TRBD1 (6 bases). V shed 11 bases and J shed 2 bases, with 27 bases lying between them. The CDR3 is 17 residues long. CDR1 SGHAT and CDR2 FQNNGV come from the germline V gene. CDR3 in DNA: TGTGCCGGCAATCCCCGATTGGACAGCCTACTGAACTATGGCTACACCTTC. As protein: CAGNPRLDSLLNYGYTF. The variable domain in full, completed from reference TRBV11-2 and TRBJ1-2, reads EAGVAQSPRYKIIEKRQSVAFWCNPISGHATLYWYQQILGQGPKLLIQFQNNGVVDDSQLPKDRFSAERLKGVDSTLKIQPAKLEDSAVYLCAGNPRLDSLLNYGYTFGSGTRLTVV.

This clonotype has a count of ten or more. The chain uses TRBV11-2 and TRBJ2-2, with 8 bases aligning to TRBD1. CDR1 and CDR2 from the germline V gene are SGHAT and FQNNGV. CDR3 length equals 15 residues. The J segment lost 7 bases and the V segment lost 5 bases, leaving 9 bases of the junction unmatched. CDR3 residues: CASSLMQGAGGELFF. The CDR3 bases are TGTGCCAGCAGCCTGATGCAGGGGGCCGGCGGGGAGCTGTTTTTT. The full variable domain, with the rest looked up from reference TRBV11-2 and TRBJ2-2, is EAGVAQSPRYKIIEKRQSVAFWCNPISGHATLYWYQQILGQGPKLLIQFQNNGVVDDSQLPKDRFSAERLKGVDSTLKIQPAKLEDSAVYLCASSLMQGAGGELFFGEGSRLTVL.

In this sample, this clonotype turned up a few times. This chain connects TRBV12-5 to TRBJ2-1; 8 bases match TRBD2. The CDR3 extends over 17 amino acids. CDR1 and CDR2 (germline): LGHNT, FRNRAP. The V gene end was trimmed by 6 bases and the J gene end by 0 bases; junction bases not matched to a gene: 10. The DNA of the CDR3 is TGTGCTAGTGGAACTGGCGGGAGGCGGGGCTCCTACAATGAGCAGTTCTTC. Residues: CASGTGGRRGSYNEQFF. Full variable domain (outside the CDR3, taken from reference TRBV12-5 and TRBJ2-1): DARVTQTPRHKVTEMGQEVTMRCQPILGHNTVFWYRQTMMQGLELLAYFRNRAPLDDSGMPKDRFSAEMPDATLATLKIQPSEPRDSAVYFCASGTGGRRGSYNEQFFGPGTRLTVL.

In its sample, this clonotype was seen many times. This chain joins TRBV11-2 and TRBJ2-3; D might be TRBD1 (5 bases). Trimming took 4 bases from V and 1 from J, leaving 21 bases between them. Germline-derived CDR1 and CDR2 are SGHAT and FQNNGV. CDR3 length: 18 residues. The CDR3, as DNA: TGTGCCAGCAGCTCCACCCTCCGCCAGGGTAGTGGCACAGATACGCAGTATTTT. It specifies CASSSTLRQGSGTDTQYF.

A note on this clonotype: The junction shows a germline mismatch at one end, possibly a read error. This chain's CDR3 is CASSLTQRRETQYF. The DNA of the CDR3 is TGTGCAAGCAGCTTAACACAGAGGAGGGAGACCCAGTACTTC. This sequence joins TRBV11-1 and TRBJ2-5; D possibly corresponds to TRBD2 (5 bases). The germline V gene encodes CDR1 SGHAT and CDR2 FQDESV (reference sequence). The CDR3 totals 14 residues.

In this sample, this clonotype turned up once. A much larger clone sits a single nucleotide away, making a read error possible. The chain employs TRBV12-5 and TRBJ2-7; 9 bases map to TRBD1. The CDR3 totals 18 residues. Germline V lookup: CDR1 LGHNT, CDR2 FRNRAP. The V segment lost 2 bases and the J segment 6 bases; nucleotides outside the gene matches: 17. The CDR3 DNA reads TGTGCTAGTGGTTTGAAACCGAGCCGGACAGGGGAGAAAGGCGAGCAGTACTTC. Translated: CASGLKPSRTGEKGEQYF. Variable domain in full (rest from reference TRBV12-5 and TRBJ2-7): DARVTQTPRHKVTEMGQEVTMRCQPILGHNTVFWYRQTMMQGLELLAYFRNRAPLDDSGMPKDRFSAEMPDATLATLKIQPSEPRDSAVYFCASGLKPSRTGEKGEQYFGPGTRLTVT.

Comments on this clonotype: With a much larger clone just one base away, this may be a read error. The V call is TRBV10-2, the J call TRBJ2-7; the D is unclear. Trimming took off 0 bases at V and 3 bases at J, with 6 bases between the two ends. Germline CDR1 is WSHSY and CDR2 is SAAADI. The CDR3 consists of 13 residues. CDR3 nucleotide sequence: TGCGCCAGCAGTGAGTCGAATTTCTACGAGCAGTACTTC. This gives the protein CASSESNFYEQYF.